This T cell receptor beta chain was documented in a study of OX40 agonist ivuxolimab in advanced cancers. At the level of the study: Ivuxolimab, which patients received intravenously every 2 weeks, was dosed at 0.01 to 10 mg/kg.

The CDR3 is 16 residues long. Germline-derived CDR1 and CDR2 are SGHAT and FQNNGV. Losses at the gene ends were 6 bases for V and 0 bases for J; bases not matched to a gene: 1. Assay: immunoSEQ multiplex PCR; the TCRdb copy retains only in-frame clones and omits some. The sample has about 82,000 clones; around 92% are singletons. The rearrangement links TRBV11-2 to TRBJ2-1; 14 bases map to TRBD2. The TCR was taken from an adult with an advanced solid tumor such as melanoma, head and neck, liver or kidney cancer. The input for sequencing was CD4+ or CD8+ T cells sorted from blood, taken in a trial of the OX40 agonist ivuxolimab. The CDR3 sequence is CASRGLAGDSYNEQFF. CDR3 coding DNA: TGTGCCAGCAGGGGACTAGCGGGAGACTCCTACAATGAGCAGTTCTTC.